The TCR beta chain under discussion was sequenced for a study of radiotherapy plus CTLA-4 blockade in lung cancer. A word on this clone: The antigen remains undetermined.

Germline V CDR1 and CDR2: SNHLY, FYNNEI. This CDR3 is built from 15 residues. V lost 5 bases and J lost 4, with 17 bases in between. Study-wide points: Tumor-derived TCR clones expanded in blood after radiotherapy plus ipilimumab.

Profiling relied on immunoSEQ multiplex PCR, and the TCRdb table lists in-frame clones only, not all of them. The sample consists of 80,000 or so clones, roughly 80% of them appearing once. The chain couples TRBV2 to TRBJ1-1; D possibly corresponds to TRBD1 (6 bases). The sample in question was peripheral blood, obtained from a patient treated with radiotherapy plus ipilimumab. The clonotype comes from a human donor with non-small cell lung cancer who had stable disease on radiotherapy plus ipilimumab. CDR3 protein: CASSLRGGRSTEAFF. CDR3 sequence (DNA): TGTGCCAGCAGTCTCAGGGGCGGCAGGTCCACTGAAGCTTTCTTT.